Following are 3 T cell receptor beta chains from one sample sequenced in a study of blood T cell repertoires in COVID-19. Sequencing used immunoSEQ multiplex PCR; TCRdb keeps in-frame clones, though not all of them. The sample contains roughly 410,000 clones, about 88% of which appear only once. The specimen sequenced was peripheral blood. These receptors were obtained from a woman aged 40 to 49 with COVID-19, enrolled during active disease.

The chain is built from TRBV5-6 and TRBJ2-7; D remains unclear. Trimming shortened V by 0 bases and J by 3 bases, and 10 bases separated the two germline ends. The germline V gene has CDR1 SGHDT and CDR2 YYEEEE. This CDR3 contains 14 residues. The CDR3 DNA reads as TGTGCCAGCAGCTTGGTAGGAGAGATCTACGAGCAGTACTTC. This gives the protein CASSLVGEIYEQYF.

This rearrangement joins TRBV4-3 to TRBJ2-7, with D possibly matching TRBD2 (6 bases). V lost 1 base, J lost 3 bases, and 16 bases lay in between. The CDR3 is 16 residues long. The germline V gene has CDR1 LGHNA and CDR2 YSLEER. This CDR3 is CASSQVATGALYEQYF. The DNA for the CDR3 is TGCGCCAGCAGCCAAGTGGCAACGGGAGCCCTCTACGAGCAGTACTTC.

This chain joins TRBV7-2 and TRBJ2-7; the match to TRBD1 covers 8 bases. The CDR3 sequence is 17 residues long. V was clipped by 4 bases and J by 3 bases; unmatched bases: 14. Germline V gives CDR1 SGHTA, CDR2 FQGNSA. CDR3 DNA sequence: TGTGCCAGCAGCTCCAGCTCGGACAGGGAGGAGAGCTACGAGCAGTACTTC. It codes for CASSSSSDREESYEQYF. Full variable domain (missing parts from reference TRBV7-2 and TRBJ2-7): GAGVSQSPSNKVTEKGKDVELRCDPISGHTALYWYRQSLGQGLEFLIYFQGNSAPDKSGLPSDRFSAERTGGSVSTLTIQRTQQEDSAVYLCASSSSSDREESYEQYFGPGTRLTVT.